Presented here are 13 T cell receptor beta chains from one specimen sequenced in a study of OX40 agonist ivuxolimab in advanced cancers. The data were produced by immunoSEQ multiplex PCR, yet TCRdb's version contains in-frame clones alone and is incomplete. Here the sample spans some 100,000 clones, around nine tenths being singletons. Specimen: CD4+ or CD8+ T cells sorted from blood, collected in a trial of the OX40 agonist ivuxolimab. The receptors derive from an adult with an advanced solid tumor such as melanoma, head and neck, liver or kidney cancer.

This chain uses TRBV4-1 with TRBJ1-1, with 7 bases aligning to TRBD1. The V segment lost 3 bases and the J segment 5 bases; nucleotides outside the gene matches: 15. Germline-derived CDR1 and CDR2 are MGHRA and YSYEKL. The CDR3 spans 17 residues. The CDR3 loop reads CASSHQGGGRGETEAFF. In DNA, the CDR3 is TGCGCCAGCAGCCATCAGGGGGGCGGACGGGGAGAGACTGAAGCTTTCTTT.

The chain has TRBV7-9 and TRBJ2-1; D not resolved. The CDR3 length is 13 residues. V was shortened by 5 bases and J by 8 bases, with 13 bases between the two germline ends. Germline V gives CDR1 SEHNR, CDR2 FQNEAQ (reference sequence). The CDR3 protein is CASSPDPGYEQFF. In DNA form, the CDR3 reads TGTGCCAGCAGCCCCGACCCTGGCTATGAGCAGTTCTTC.

J is TRBJ2-2 and V is TRBV5-4; D possibly corresponds to TRBD2 (5 bases). This CDR3 is built from 16 residues. Trimming took off 2 bases at V and 0 bases at J, with 11 bases between the two ends. The V gene's germline CDR1 is SGHNT and CDR2 YYREEE (reference sequence). The CDR3 DNA is TGTGCCAGCAGCTTAGTACGGACTTCGAACACCGGGGAGCTGTTTTTT. Translation: CASSLVRTSNTGELFF.

In DNA, the CDR3 is TGTGCCATATCCAGCGGGAGCCAGAGCTCCTACAATGAGCAGTTCTTC. Translating gives CAISSGSQSSYNEQFF. V gene TRBV2 combines with J gene TRBJ2-1, with 8 bases that match TRBD2. Germline V lookup: CDR1 SNHLY, CDR2 FYNNEI. V shed 10 bases and J 0 bases; nucleotides not matched to a gene: 11. The CDR3 covers 16 residues.

On this clone itself: At one end, the junction sequence differs from germline, possibly due to a read error. The gene calls are TRBV20-1 and TRBJ2-1, with no clear D. The CDR3 has 10 amino acids. Germline assignment: CDR1 DFQATT and CDR2 SNEGSKA (reference sequence). In DNA form, the CDR3 reads TGCAGTGCTAGTAACTATGAGCGGTTCTTC. Protein product: CSASNYERFF.

The V and J genes are TRBV6-6 and TRBJ2-3; no reliable D call. Trimming took 8 bases from V and 5 from J, leaving 14 bases between them. Germline V gene data show CDR1 as MNHNY and CDR2 as SVGAGI (reference sequence). The CDR3 runs 13 residues. In DNA, the CDR3 is TGTGCCAGCCACCTTAGGGCGGAAGATACGCAGTATTTT. Its protein is CASHLRAEDTQYF.

This sequence joins TRBV7-3 and TRBJ1-2; D unresolved. CDR1 and CDR2 (germline): SGHTA, FQGTGA. CDR3 size: 13 residues. Between the trimmed V and J ends, which lost 2 bases and 7 bases, there was a span of 11 bases. CDR3 sequence reads: CASSLERGGGYTF. CDR3 DNA: TGTGCCAGCAGCTTAGAGCGAGGTGGTGGCTACACCTTC. The entire variable domain, with the rest obtained from reference TRBV7-3 and TRBJ1-2, is as follows: GAGVSQTPSNKVTEKGKYVELRCDPISGHTALYWYRQSLGQGPEFLIYFQGTGAADDSGLPNDRFFAVRPEGSVSTLKIQRTERGDSAVYLCASSLERGGGYTFGSGTRLTVV.

This chain uses TRBV4-2 with TRBJ1-5, with D hard to call. V lost 1 base and J lost 0, with 10 bases in between. The CDR3 is 16 residues long. Germline CDR1 and CDR2: LGHNA and YNFKEQ. The CDR3 coding sequence is TGTGCCAGCAGCCAAGTGGTGGGTAATAGCAATCAGCCCCAGCATTTT. Translation gives CASSQVVGNSNQPQHF.

CDR3 DNA: TGTGCCAGCAGTTCCCATCAGGGGGCTGGCTACACCTTC. This gives the protein CASSSHQGAGYTF. The chain combines TRBV28 with TRBJ1-2; 8 positions match TRBD1. With 4 bases clipped from V and 7 bases from J, the junction kept 5 bases outside the gene matches. Germline values: CDR1 MDHEN, CDR2 SYDVKM. The length of the CDR3 is 13 residues.

This clone was seen only a few times. V is TRBV28 and J is TRBJ1-5; D call uncertain. This CDR3 comprises 13 residues. Trimming shortened V by 6 bases and J by 4 bases, and 10 bases separated the two germline ends. Germline CDR1 and CDR2: MDHEN and SYDVKM. CDR3 in DNA: TGTGCCAGCAGGGTCCGGAGAAATCAGCCCCAGCATTTT. Translated, it gives CASRVRRNQPQHF.

V usage is TRBV5-1 and J usage is TRBJ2-3, with 8 bases that match TRBD2. This CDR3 has 16 residues. J was trimmed by 4 bases and V by 2 bases; bases with no gene match: 9. Germline CDR1 reads SGHRS; CDR2 reads YFSETQ. DNA for the CDR3: TGCGCCAGCAGCTTCTACGCGGGAGGACTTGCAGATACGCAGTATTTT. This codes for CASSFYAGGLADTQYF.

This clone was seen a few times. The chain carries TRBV4-3 and TRBJ2-3; TRBD2 agrees at 10 bases. Germline assignment: CDR1 LGHNA and CDR2 YSLEER. V was clipped by 1 base and J by 5 bases; unmatched bases: 0. There are 14 residues in the CDR3. CDR3 coding DNA: TGCGCCAGCAGCCAAGGACTAGCGGGAGATACGCAGTATTTT. Translating gives CASSQGLAGDTQYF.

The CDR3: CASSPSVAVQGNEQFF. CDR3 in DNA: TGTGCCAGCTCACCCTCTGTAGCGGTCCAGGGCAATGAGCAGTTCTTC. The rearrangement links TRBV18 to TRBJ2-1, with a tentative D call TRBD2 (6 bases). There are 16 residues in the CDR3. Looked up from germline, CDR1 is KGHSH and CDR2 is LQKENI. Trimming took 3 bases from V and 6 from J, leaving 18 bases between them.